A selection of T cell receptor beta chains follows, all from one sample in a study of T cells after yellow fever vaccination. TCRdb called the 5' RACE reads again in MiXCR, with one record for every CDR3 protein. The sample consists of around 610,000 distinct CDR3 sequences, roughly 12% of them appearing once. This specimen was PBMCs, taken on the day of the yellow fever booster vaccination. Every receptor here comes from a young man who received the YFV17D yellow fever vaccine. CDR3s leave out the opening cysteine and the closing phenylalanine or tryptophan.

V gene	CDR3 protein
TRBV28	ASSLDGGDSPLH
TRBV7-2	ASSSGTPSYNEQF
TRBV7-2	ASSSAGTGRETQY
TRBV9	ASTLDREETQY
TRBV20-1	SARDRGNGYT
TRBV20-1	SSAVSGMENIQY
TRBV29-1	SVPGTVEQY
TRBV9	ASSVEAGAHYEQY
TRBV2	AGDEGQGPSNEQF
TRBV4-2	ASSQEVSGRSGPPGELF
TRBV12-3/TRBV12-4	ASSSVGRGAEETQY
TRBV6-2/TRBV6-3	ASGRGGASYNEQF
TRBV10-3	AISGQGDNYGYT
TRBV27	ASSLSEGTGEQF
TRBV9	ASSVAPGTSGRETQY
TRBV30	ASTSGLSYEQY
TRBV20-1	SAHNNEAF
TRBV5-4	ASSPARTTYQETQY
TRBV7-2	ASSLDSGAYEQY
TRBV5-1	ASSWDSSSYNEQF
TRBV21-1	ASSKASRLVESGAEKLF
TRBV20-1	SAGEGTRDRF
TRBV12-5	ASGTSTGELF
TRBV5-1	ASSFRTGPESYYEQF
TRBV7-8	ASSAKQGTYEQY
TRBV4-3	ASSQDVRTGSRGDTQY
TRBV19	ASSRLAVKTDTQY
TRBV20-1	SAIAIVSSGRNEQF
TRBV10-3	AISESKGDGYT
TRBV7-8	ASSLRLGGYNEQF
TRBV10-3	ATPSSVVRVNSGANVLT
TRBV27	ASSGTRTGGLYGYT
TRBV7-2	ASSRDRGRYEQY
TRBV5-6	ASGGQFGGEQF
TRBV4-2	ASSQRQGVTYEQY
TRBV7-9	ASSPPRTGNYEQY
TRBV7-4	ASSLGGDRYEQY
TRBV5-6	ASMEGTETQY
TRBV7-2	ASSQSGQTYNEQF
TRBV7-2	ASSTGTLTYEQY
TRBV29-1	SAYRDAYQETQY
TRBV4-3	ASSRKSRGFLSTDTQY
TRBV7-9	ASSLDYRSYEQY
TRBV28	ASSFLAPTKETQY
TRBV20-1	SARVAGKQY
TRBV11-2	ASSFFLQETQY
TRBV6-5	ASKTPPGTGANEQF